The 20 T cell receptor beta chains below come from one sample, sequenced in a study of blood T cells in healthy people across ages. Next came a second PCR, run for about 6 to 11 cycles, which used a sample-barcoded 5' primer along with a J-beta primer mix. One entry per CDR3 protein, called by TCRdb with MiXCR from the 5' RACE reads. The data contain about 1.6 million distinct CDR3 sequences, approximately 32% of them seen just once; the ten biggest clones take up about 11%. Sequencing input: blood. These receptors were taken from a woman younger than 45 in good health.

The CDR3 region has the DNA TGTGCCAGCAGCTTGAAGCCAGGGAGGGGTGAAAAACTGTTTTTT. This gives the protein CASSLKPGRGEKLFF. The chain links TRBV5-6 to TRBJ1-4; maybe TRBD1 (5 bases). Between the trimmed V and J ends, which lost 1 base and 7 bases, there was a span of 14 bases. The germline V gene encodes CDR1 SGHDT and CDR2 YYEEEE. The CDR3 length is 15 residues.

The chain recombines TRBV29-1 with TRBJ1-1, with D hard to call. The CDR3 runs 13 residues. V shed 6 bases and J shed 2 bases, with 13 bases lying between them. CDR1 SQVTM and CDR2 ANQGSEA come from the germline V gene. DNA for the CDR3: TGCAGCGTACCGGGAGAAGCAAACACTGAAGCTTTCTTT. It translates to CSVPGEANTEAFF.

This clonotype occurred a few times. J is TRBJ2-7 and V is TRBV20-1, with D unclear. Germline V gene lookup returns CDR1 DFQATT and CDR2 SNEGSKA (reference sequence). Trimming stripped 3 bases from V and 2 bases from J, with 11 bases between. The CDR3 spans 13 residues. The CDR3 DNA reads TGCAGTGCTAGCCGGTCAGGACCCTACGAGCAGTACTTC. Its translation is CSASRSGPYEQYF.

This chain joins TRBV12-5 and TRBJ2-3; D is unresolved. This CDR3 is built from 12 residues. V was clipped by 5 bases and J by 3 bases, with 6 bases between them. Germline lookup yields CDR1 LGHNT and CDR2 FRNRAP. The CDR3 here is CASGMSTDTQYF. CDR3 in DNA: TGTGCTAGTGGTATGTCGACAGATACGCAGTATTTT.

This chain uses TRBV20-1 with TRBJ1-1; D is undetermined. V dropped 3 bases and J dropped 1 base, with 9 bases sitting between them. The CDR3 covers 13 residues. Germline CDR1 DFQATT, CDR2 SNEGSKA (reference sequence). The DNA of the CDR3 is TGCAGTGCTAGGGTGGGTACGAACACTGAAGCTTTCTTT. It encodes CSARVGTNTEAFF.

This clonotype was observed a handful of times. The J gene is TRBJ2-1, the V gene TRBV15; 9 bases are shared with TRBD2. This CDR3 is 14 amino acids long. Germline-derived CDR1 and CDR2 are LNHNV and YYDKDF (reference sequence). The J segment lost 7 bases and the V segment lost 1 base, leaving 2 bases of the junction unmatched. The CDR3, as DNA: TGTGCCACCAGCAGAGGCGGGGGGGCAAATGAGCAGTTCTTC. Translating gives CATSRGGGANEQFF.

This clonotype was observed a few times. J is TRBJ2-1 and V is TRBV7-9, with D maybe TRBD2 (5 bases). The CDR3 loop spans 12 amino acids. V was pared by 1 base and J by 12 bases, with 10 bases between. Germline CDR1 and CDR2: SEHNR and FQNEAQ (reference sequence). Written as DNA, the CDR3 is TGTGCCAGCAGCTTAGTGAGCAGCGGGCAGTTCTTC. Protein sequence: CASSLVSSGQFF.

This clonotype was seen only a few times. V gene TRBV10-1 combines with J gene TRBJ2-7; TRBD2 agrees at 8 bases. Looked up from germline, CDR1 is WNHNN and CDR2 is SYGVQD (reference sequence). The CDR3 is 14 residues long. Trimming at V came to 6 bases and at J to 3 bases, leaving 7 bases not matched to a gene. The CDR3 region has the DNA TGCGCCAGCAGCCGTGGCGGGGGGTACTACGAGCAGTACTTC. It translates to CASSRGGGYYEQYF.

The genes are TRBV20-1 and TRBJ2-2, with no clear D. Germline V gene lookup returns CDR1 DFQATT and CDR2 SNEGSKA (reference sequence). Trimming removed 0 bases at V and 3 bases at J, with 8 bases between. The CDR3 extends over 14 amino acids. The CDR3 loop reads CSARDATYTGELFF. The DNA for the CDR3 is TGCAGTGCTAGAGATGCGACTTACACCGGGGAGCTGTTTTTT.

The J gene is TRBJ2-5, the V gene TRBV19; D is undetermined. Germline values: CDR1 LNHDA, CDR2 SQIVND (reference sequence). The CDR3 is 14 residues long. Trimming cost V 5 bases and J 2 bases, with 12 bases left between them. CDR3 loop: CASSGLGIQETQYF. In DNA, the CDR3 is TGTGCCAGTAGTGGCCTAGGTATACAAGAGACCCAGTACTTC.

The rearrangement uses TRBV30 and TRBJ2-1, with D unresolved. The germline V gene encodes CDR1 GTSNPN and CDR2 SVGIG (reference sequence). Between the trimmed V and J ends, which lost 0 bases and 12 bases, there was a span of 9 bases. The CDR3 sequence is 11 residues long. CDR3 amino acids: CAWSVQQRQFF. The CDR3, as DNA: TGTGCCTGGAGTGTCCAGCAGCGGCAGTTCTTC.

Points on this clonotype: Germline is not matched at one junction end, which may reflect a read error. The genes are TRBV27 and TRBJ2-5; no clear D. CDR3 size: 14 residues. Germline V gene sequence: CDR1 MNHEY, CDR2 SMNVEV (reference sequence). The CDR3 DNA reads TGTGCTAGCAGTTTTGTGGGCTTGGAAGAGACCCAGTACTTC. Its protein product is CASSFVGLEETQYF.

The chain has TRBV9 and TRBJ1-5, with a possible D match to TRBD1 (6 bases). Between the trimmed V and J ends, which lost 4 bases and 10 bases, there was a span of 15 bases. CDR3 size: 13 residues. Germline-derived CDR1 and CDR2 are SGDLS and YYNGEE. CDR3 in DNA: TGTGCCAGCAGCACGCAGGGGTTAGGCCCCCAGCATTTT. Amino acid sequence: CASSTQGLGPQHF.

This clonotype was seen a few times. CDR3 region: CSAGETITDTQYF. The DNA of the CDR3 is TGCAGTGCTGGTGAAACGATCACAGATACGCAGTATTTT. The chain combines TRBV20-1 with TRBJ2-3, with no clear D. Per germline, CDR1 DFQATT and CDR2 SNEGSKA (reference sequence). This CDR3 is 13 amino acids long. Trimming pared 5 bases from V and 2 bases from J, leaving 11 bases between.

In the case of this clonotype: A read error may be the cause here, since a much bigger clone is one base away. This rearrangement joins TRBV7-9 to TRBJ2-7, with unresolved D. The CDR3 loop spans 15 amino acids. The germline gives CDR1 SEHNR, CDR2 FQNEAQ (reference sequence). In nucleotides, the CDR3 is TGTGCCTGCAGCCAACCGGCATCTTACTCCTACGAGCAGTACTTC. Encoded protein: CACSQPASYSYEQYF.

This sequence joins TRBV5-1 and TRBJ1-1, with TRBD1 matching 8 bases. Germline V gene lookup returns CDR1 SGHRS and CDR2 YFSETQ. V gave up 4 bases and J gave up 8 bases; unmatched junction bases: 10. The CDR3 extends over 14 amino acids. In DNA, the CDR3 is TGCGCCAGCAGCCTTTGGCAAGGGGACAGGGAAGCTTTCTTT. It specifies CASSLWQGDREAFF.

This clonotype turned up a few times. This rearrangement joins TRBV7-2 to TRBJ2-7, with D perhaps TRBD1 or TRBD2 (5 bases each). CDR3 length: 15 amino acids. CDR1 is SGHTA and CDR2 is FQGNSA in the germline V gene. V was shortened by 0 bases and J by 7 bases, with 16 bases between the two germline ends. CDR3: CASSLAFGPGREQYF. The CDR3 DNA reads TGTGCCAGCAGCTTAGCTTTCGGACCGGGGCGGGAGCAGTACTTC. Together with reference TRBV7-2 and TRBJ2-7, the CDR3 gives the full variable domain: GAGVSQSPSNKVTEKGKDVELRCDPISGHTALYWYRQSLGQGLEFLIYFQGNSAPDKSGLPSDRFSAERTGGSVSTLTIQRTQQEDSAVYLCASSLAFGPGREQYFGPGTRLTVT.

This clonotype was seen only a few times. The chain uses TRBV5-1 and TRBJ2-1; 14 bases line up with TRBD2. CDR1 and CDR2 from the germline V gene are SGHRS and YFSETQ. This CDR3 comprises 16 residues. Germline trimming cut 6 bases from V and 10 bases from J; bases unmatched to any gene: 12. Written as DNA, the CDR3 is TGCGCCAGCACCCTAGGGGGACTAGCGGGAGATGGGGAGCAGTTCTTC. It yields the protein CASTLGGLAGDGEQFF. The full variable domain, in which reference TRBV5-1 and TRBJ2-1 provide the parts outside the CDR3, is KAGVTQTPRYLIKTRGQQVTLSCSPISGHRSVSWYQQTPGQGLQFLFEYFSETQRNKGNFPGRFSGRQFSNSRSEMNVSTLELGDSALYLCASTLGGLAGDGEQFFGPGTRLTVL.

In this sample, this clonotype turned up a few times. A much bigger clone sits one base away, suggesting this may be a read error. The rearrangement links TRBV7-3 to TRBJ2-1; D is undetermined. This CDR3 is built from 13 residues. Germline V gene lookup returns CDR1 SGHTA and CDR2 FQGTGA. CDR3 loop: CVSSLWGSNEQFF. In DNA, the CDR3 is TGTGTCAGCAGCTTATGGGGATCCAATGAGCAGTTCTTC.

This clonotype came up many times. This rearrangement joins TRBV4-2 to TRBJ1-2, with a weak D call TRBD1 (6 bases). CDR3 length: 15 residues. Trimming stripped 6 bases from V and 3 bases from J, with 17 bases between. Germline-derived CDR1 and CDR2 are LGHNA and YNFKEQ. DNA for the CDR3: TGTGCCAGCAGACTCTATGCGGGGGCTGACTATGGCTACACCTTC. This sequence encodes CASRLYAGADYGYTF.